This T cell receptor beta chain was captured by sequencing in a study of blood T cell repertoires in COVID-19. For the study at large: There were acute and convalescent COVID-19 samples, and they came from the United States, Italy and Spain. The cDNA or gDNA used as material had been derived from T cells, B-cell-depleted T cells, or PBMCs.

V lost 7 bases to trimming and J lost 3 bases; unmatched junction nucleotides: 5. Germline CDR1 is SQVTM and CDR2 is ANQGSEA. CDR3 size: 13 residues. Sequenced by immunoSEQ multiplex PCR; TCRdb stores in-frame clones only, minus some. The data hold more than 95,000 clones, with roughly 82% observed a single time. This clone appeared many times. This sequence was found in a man aged 60 to 69 with acute or convalescent COVID-19. Sequenced: peripheral blood. The genes are TRBV29-1 and TRBJ2-2; 7 bases are a match to TRBD1. The CDR3 DNA reads TGCAGCGCGGACAGGTCCGACACCGGGGAGCTGTTTTTT. This codes for CSADRSDTGELFF.